This T cell receptor beta chain was retrieved from a study of blood T cell repertoires in COVID-19. Study overall: Donors in the United States, Italy and Spain gave samples during acute or convalescent COVID-19. T cells, B-cell-depleted T cells, or PBMCs supplied cDNA or gDNA.

Authors' methods: Reference gene primer amplification yielded estimated nucleated cell counts. Only in-frame clones appear in the TCRdb table, and some are missing; sequencing was by immunoSEQ multiplex PCR. Clonal size and the V and J genes are those of that table, whereas D and trimming came from the DNA. This table has roughly 290,000 clones, 90% appearing once. The Seattle patients joined while their infection was active and were tracked longitudinally afterward. Germline assignment: CDR1 MNHEY and CDR2 SVGAGI. The CDR3 is 14 amino acids. The V and J ends lost 5 bases and 2 bases, in that order; junction bases with no gene match: 4.

Sequencing input: peripheral blood. The sequence was collected from a woman aged 25 to 39 with COVID-19, enrolled during active disease. The chain has TRBV6-5 and TRBJ2-7; the match to TRBD1 covers 9 bases. The CDR3 DNA follows: TGTGCCAGCAGTAGGGGGACAGGGCCCTACGAGCAGTACTTC. Translated, it gives CASSRGTGPYEQYF.